The 21 T cell receptor beta chains below were found in one sample sequenced in a study of blood T cell repertoires in COVID-19. The assay was immunoSEQ multiplex PCR, and TCRdb's table has in-frame clones only and misses some. The table lists approximately 100,000 clones, more than 75% of them singletons. Material for sequencing was peripheral blood. The origin of the receptors is a man in his sixties with acute or convalescent COVID-19.

The chain carries TRBV7-8 and TRBJ2-5, with TRBD1 as a possible D gene (7 bases). V lost 5 bases and J lost 5, with 15 bases in between. Germline values: CDR1 SGHVS, CDR2 FQNEAQ. This CDR3 has 14 amino acids. CDR3 DNA sequence: TGTGCCAGCAGCCCCCAGGGGGGTTGGGAGACCCAGTACTTC. This translates into CASSPQGGWETQYF.

This clone was detected once. The chain has TRBV2 and TRBJ2-7, with 10 bases matching TRBD1. Germline CDR1 reads SNHLY; CDR2 reads FYNNEI. Trimming cost V 6 bases and J 3 bases; bases outside gene matches: 11. CDR3 length: 16 residues. The CDR3 loop reads CASRGQGKEAYYEQYF. The DNA for the CDR3 is TGTGCCAGCAGGGGACAGGGGAAGGAAGCGTACTACGAGCAGTACTTC.

This clone came up a few times. The rearrangement links TRBV10-3 to TRBJ2-1, with 8 bases lining up with TRBD1. CDR3 length: 13 residues. The germline V gene encodes CDR1 ENHRY and CDR2 SYGVKD. With 7 bases clipped from V and 5 bases from J, the junction kept 4 bases outside the gene matches. The CDR3 sequence: CAIITDRDNEQFF. DNA of the CDR3: TGTGCCATCATCACGGACAGGGACAATGAGCAGTTCTTC.

This clone was seen just once. The rearrangement links TRBV19 to TRBJ1-1; 9 bases are a match to TRBD1. The germline V gene encodes CDR1 LNHDA and CDR2 SQIVND (reference sequence). The CDR3 consists of 16 residues. V shed 3 bases and J 5 bases; nucleotides not matched to a gene: 10. CDR3 amino acids: CASSIRPGQGDTEAFF. The CDR3 DNA reads as TGTGCCAGTAGTATTCGCCCGGGACAGGGAGATACTGAAGCTTTCTTT.

The chain is built from TRBV7-4 and TRBJ2-7; 9 bases fit TRBD1. V lost 7 bases, J lost 1 base, and 2 bases stayed unmatched. This CDR3 has 13 amino acids. Germline CDR1 and CDR2: SGHVT and SQSDAQ. Here the CDR3 DNA reads TGTGCCAGCACGACAGGGGGATCCTACGAGCAGTACTTC. It yields the protein CASTTGGSYEQYF.

The genes are TRBV5-1 and TRBJ1-4, with 8 bases identical to TRBD1. The CDR3 covers 15 residues. Germline V gene lookup returns CDR1 SGHRS and CDR2 YFSETQ. V lost 0 bases to trimming and J lost 5 bases; unmatched junction nucleotides: 3. CDR3 amino acids: CASSLVGQGNEKLFF. CDR3 coding DNA: TGCGCCAGCAGCTTGGTTGGACAGGGCAATGAAAAACTGTTTTTT.

The rearrangement links TRBV4-1 to TRBJ1-5, with D unresolved. Per germline, CDR1 MGHRA and CDR2 YSYEKL. V gave up 0 bases and J gave up 3 bases, with 12 bases separating them. CDR3 length: 16 residues. The CDR3: CASSQEGWGDNQPQHF. CDR3 bases: TGCGCCAGCAGCCAAGAGGGGTGGGGAGACAATCAGCCCCAGCATTTT.

This clone was recorded a few times. J is TRBJ1-2 and V is TRBV7-9; the D is unclear. V was trimmed by 4 bases and J by 2 bases, leaving 5 bases between them. Germline V lookup: CDR1 SEHNR, CDR2 FQNEAQ (reference sequence). The CDR3 is 12 residues long. This CDR3 reads CASSSGNYGYTF. The CDR3, as DNA: TGTGCCAGCAGCTCCGGGAACTATGGCTACACCTTC. Using reference TRBV7-9 and TRBJ1-2 for the parts outside the CDR3, the full variable domain is DTGVSQNPRHKITKRGQNVTFRCDPISEHNRLYWYRQTLGQGPEFLTYFQNEAQLEKSRLLSDRFSAERPKGSFSTLEIQRTEQGDSAMYLCASSSGNYGYTFGSGTRLTVV.

With respect to this clone: This same CDR3 is encoded by further DNA sequences in the sample. This rearrangement joins TRBV3-1 (or the pseudogene TRBV3-2) to TRBJ2-1; D is possibly TRBD2 (5 bases). Germline V gives CDR1 LGHDT, CDR2 YNNKEL (reference sequence). There are 13 residues in the CDR3. The V and J ends lost 1 base and 7 bases respectively, with 8 bases between them. CDR3 in DNA: TGTGCCAGCAGCCAAGGGCGCGGGAATGAGCAGTTCTTC. It yields the protein CASSQGRGNEQFF.

The rearrangement links TRBV14 to TRBJ1-6; TRBD1 is a possible D gene (5 bases). The V gene's germline CDR1 is SGHDN and CDR2 FVKESK. V gave up 3 bases and J gave up 9 bases, with 12 bases separating them. The CDR3 has 14 amino acids. The CDR3, as DNA: TGTGCCAGCAGCCACCCCAGGGAGGGTTCACCCCTCCACTTT. Translation: CASSHPREGSPLHF.

This chain uses TRBV5-6 with TRBJ2-3; 7 bases are a match to TRBD2. V lost 4 bases, J lost 1 base, and 6 bases stayed unmatched. Germline CDR1 SGHDT, CDR2 YYEEEE. The CDR3 loop spans 15 amino acids. This chain's CDR3 is CASSPLARGTDTQYF. The CDR3 DNA is TGTGCCAGCAGCCCACTAGCGAGGGGCACAGATACGCAGTATTTT.

J is TRBJ2-7 and V is TRBV10-3; D unclear. The V end was cut by 4 bases, the J end by 5 bases, with 9 bases between. The CDR3 covers 12 residues. CDR1 is ENHRY and CDR2 is SYGVKD in the germline V gene. CDR3 DNA: TGTGCCATCAGTGTAATAGGAGACGAGCAGTACTTC. This translates into CAISVIGDEQYF.

J is TRBJ2-2 and V is TRBV28, with D tentatively TRBD2 (5 bases). Germline assignment: CDR1 MDHEN and CDR2 SYDVKM. The CDR3 covers 15 residues. The ends were cut back, 5 bases at V and 2 bases at J, with 12 bases in the middle. The CDR3 bases are TGTGCCAGCAGTGTTGAGCGGTACAACACCGGGGAGCTGTTTTTT. Translated: CASSVERYNTGELFF.

The chain is built from TRBV4-3 and TRBJ2-3, with D perhaps TRBD2 (6 bases). Trimming pared 4 bases from V and 9 bases from J, leaving 14 bases between. CDR1 LGHNA and CDR2 YSLEER come from the germline V gene. This CDR3 spans 13 amino acids. The CDR3 reads CASSPRRDTTQYF. Here the CDR3 DNA reads TGCGCCAGCAGCCCTCGGAGGGATACCACGCAGTATTTT.

The chain carries TRBV14 and TRBJ2-6, with TRBD2 matching 11 bases. CDR1 and CDR2 (germline): SGHDN, FVKESK. Trimming removed 4 bases from V and 2 bases from J; junction bases left unmatched: 7. The CDR3 totals 18 residues. In nucleotides, the CDR3 is TGTGCCAGCAGCCCTCTTACTAGCGGGAGAACTGGGGCCAACGTCCTGACTTTC. Protein product: CASSPLTSGRTGANVLTF.

This chain uses TRBV7-8 with TRBJ1-2, with unresolved D. Germline V CDR1 and CDR2: SGHVS, FQNEAQ. The CDR3 extends over 15 amino acids. V shed 1 base and J shed 2 bases, with 11 bases lying between them. For the CDR3, the DNA is TGTGCCAGCAGCTTAGTACGGGGTACAAACTATGGCTACACCTTC. Protein product: CASSLVRGTNYGYTF.

The CDR3 DNA reads TGCGCCAGCTGGGAAGCGGGAGGGCCTACAGATACGCAGTATTTT. Translation gives CASWEAGGPTDTQYF. V usage is TRBV5-1 and J usage is TRBJ2-3; 10 bases map to TRBD2. Losses at the gene ends were 7 bases for V and 3 bases for J; bases not matched to a gene: 8. CDR3 size: 15 residues. Germline CDR1 SGHRS, CDR2 YFSETQ.

V is TRBV19 and J is TRBJ2-7; TRBD1 matches at 7 bases. This CDR3 spans 14 amino acids. Germline V lookup: CDR1 LNHDA, CDR2 SQIVND (reference sequence). J was trimmed by 0 bases and V by 5 bases; bases with no gene match: 4. The CDR3 bases are TGTGCCAGTAGTTCGACAGGGCGCTCCTACGAGCAGTACTTC. Its protein product is CASSSTGRSYEQYF.

The V gene is TRBV24-1, the J gene TRBJ1-3, with D maybe TRBD1 (6 bases). The J call is in doubt because the DNA end fits TRBJ2-2 better. This CDR3 is built from 16 residues. The V gene's germline CDR1 is KGHDR and CDR2 SFDVKD. The DNA for the CDR3 is TGTGCCACCAGTGGCGAACAGGGAACTTCCACCGGGGAGCTGTTTTTT. It yields the protein CATSGEQGTSTGELFF.

The rearrangement links TRBV7-9 to TRBJ1-4; the match to TRBD1 covers 7 bases. This CDR3 spans 14 amino acids. CDR1 is SEHNR and CDR2 is FQNEAQ in the germline V gene (reference sequence). J lost 5 bases, V lost 6 bases, and 6 bases had no gene match. The CDR3 DNA reads as TGTGCCAGCAGTCAGGGGGTTTGGAATGAAAAACTGTTTTTT. Translating it yields CASSQGVWNEKLFF.

Here the CDR3 DNA reads TGTGCCAGCAGCCTCAGGTGGGGAGCCCAGTACTTC. Its protein product is CASSLRWGAQYF. The chain carries TRBV7-2 and TRBJ2-5, with a possible D match to TRBD2 (5 bases). This CDR3 spans 12 amino acids. V lost 5 bases and J lost 9, with 13 bases in between. From germline, CDR1 is SGHTA and CDR2 FQGNSA.